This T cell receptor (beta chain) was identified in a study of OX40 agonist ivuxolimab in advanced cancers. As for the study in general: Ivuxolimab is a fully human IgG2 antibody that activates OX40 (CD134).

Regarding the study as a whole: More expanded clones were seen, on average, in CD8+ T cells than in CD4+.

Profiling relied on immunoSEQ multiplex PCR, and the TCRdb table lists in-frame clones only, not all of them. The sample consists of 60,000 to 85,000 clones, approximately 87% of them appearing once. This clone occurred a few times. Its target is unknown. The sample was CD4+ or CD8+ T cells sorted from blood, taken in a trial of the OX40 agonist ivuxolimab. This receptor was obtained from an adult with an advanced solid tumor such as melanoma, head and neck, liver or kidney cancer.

The CDR3 loop reads CASSLDGTGVLGGANYGYTF. In nucleotides, the CDR3 is TGTGCCAGCAGTTTGGACGGGACAGGGGTCTTAGGCGGAGCTAACTATGGCTACACCTTC. The genes are TRBV27 and TRBJ1-2; 10 positions match TRBD1. Per germline, CDR1 MNHEY and CDR2 SMNVEV (reference sequence). The V and J ends lost 3 bases and 0 bases, in that order; junction bases with no gene match: 16. The CDR3 extends over 20 amino acids.